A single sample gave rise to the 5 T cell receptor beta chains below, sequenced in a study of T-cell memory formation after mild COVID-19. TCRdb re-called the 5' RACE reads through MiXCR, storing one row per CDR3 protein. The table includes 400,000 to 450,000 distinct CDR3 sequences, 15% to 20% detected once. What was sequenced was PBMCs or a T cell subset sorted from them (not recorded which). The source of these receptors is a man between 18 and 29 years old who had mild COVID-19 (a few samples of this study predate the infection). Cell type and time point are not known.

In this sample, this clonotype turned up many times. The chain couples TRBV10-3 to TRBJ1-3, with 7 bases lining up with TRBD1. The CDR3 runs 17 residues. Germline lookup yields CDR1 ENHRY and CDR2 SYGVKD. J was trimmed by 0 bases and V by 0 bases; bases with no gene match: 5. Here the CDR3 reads CAISESRQGFSGNTIYF. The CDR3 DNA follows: TGTGCCATCAGTGAGTCAAGACAGGGTTTCTCTGGAAACACCATATATTTT.

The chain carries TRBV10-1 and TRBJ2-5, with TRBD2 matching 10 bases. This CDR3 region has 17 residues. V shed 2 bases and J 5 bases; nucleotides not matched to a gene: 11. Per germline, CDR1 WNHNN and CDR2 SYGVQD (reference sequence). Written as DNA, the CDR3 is TGCGCCAGCAGTGAGCCTGAGGCTAGCGGGGGTAGGGAGACCCAGTACTTC. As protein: CASSEPEASGGRETQYF.

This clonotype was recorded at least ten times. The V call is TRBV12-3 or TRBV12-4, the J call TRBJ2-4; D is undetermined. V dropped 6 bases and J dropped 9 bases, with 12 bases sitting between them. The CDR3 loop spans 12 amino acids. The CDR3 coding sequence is TGTGCCAGCAGCAGATTAGACGGCATTCAGTACTTC. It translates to CASSRLDGIQYF.

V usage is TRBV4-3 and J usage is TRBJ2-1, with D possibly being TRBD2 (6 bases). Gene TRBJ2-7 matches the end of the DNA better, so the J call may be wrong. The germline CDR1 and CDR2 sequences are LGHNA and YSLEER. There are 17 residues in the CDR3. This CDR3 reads CASSQIGGKGIYNEQYF. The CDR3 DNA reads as TGCGCCAGCAGCCAAATAGGCGGGAAAGGAATCTACAATGAGCAGTACTTC.

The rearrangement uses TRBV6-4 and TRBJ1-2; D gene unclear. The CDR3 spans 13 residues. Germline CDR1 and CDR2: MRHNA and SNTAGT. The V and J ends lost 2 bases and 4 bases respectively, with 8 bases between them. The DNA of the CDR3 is TGTGCCAGCAGTGACGGGCTTTTCTATGGCTACACCTTC. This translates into CASSDGLFYGYTF.